These T cell receptor beta chains were read from a single sample in a study of neurological immune-mediated disorders. MiXCR, run by TCRdb on the 5' RACE reads, gives a single entry per CDR3 protein. The table includes about 45,000 distinct CDR3 sequences, about 13% detected once. Sequencing used PBMCs. The receptors here all came from a man aged 30 to 39 in good health. CDR3s include the opening cysteine and the closing phenylalanine or tryptophan. D genes are given only for firm matches. Clone size is stated in some rows and not others, as once, few, many or a class when expanded.

>.|TRBJ1-2|.|TRBV29-1
CSVVSPGRTNYGYTF
TGCAGCGTTGTCTCCCCGGGCCGAACTAACTATGGCTACACCTTC
>TRBD1|TRBJ2-1|many|TRBV6-6
CASRQGAEQFF
TGTGCCAGCCGACAGGGGGCTGAGCAGTTCTTC
>.|TRBJ2-2|.|TRBV5-1
CASSIYVGTLEAGELFF
TGCGCCAGCAGCATCTATGTTGGGACTCTTGAGGCCGGGGAGCTGTTTTTT
>TRBD2|TRBJ2-3|many|TRBV28
CASPGLAGGTTDTQYF
TGTGCCAGCCCGGGACTAGCGGGAGGTACCACAGATACGCAGTATTTT
>.|TRBJ1-1|many|TRBV5-1
CASGDISPAFF
TGCGCCAGCGGGGACATCAGTCCAGCTTTCTTT
>TRBD2|TRBJ2-2|many|TRBV7-3
CASSLYVGGPGTGELFF
TGTGCCAGCAGCTTATACGTGGGAGGGCCTGGCACCGGGGAGCTGTTTTTT
>.|TRBJ2-3|many|TRBV10-2
CASSEFRTTDTQYF
TGCGCCAGCAGTGAGTTTAGGACCACAGATACGCAGTATTTT
>TRBD2|TRBJ2-1|.|TRBV7-9
CASSFPGLAGFEQFF
TGTGCCAGCAGCTTTCCGGGACTAGCGGGTTTTGAGCAGTTCTTC
>.|TRBJ2-3|many|TRBV11-2
CASSPIAIARGDTQYF
TGTGCCAGCAGCCCTATCGCGATAGCGAGAGGAGATACGCAGTATTTT
>TRBD2|TRBJ2-1|many|TRBV24-1
CATSGSGRGSSYNEQFF
TGTGCCACCAGTGGCAGCGGGAGGGGTTCGTCCTACAATGAGCAGTTCTTC
>TRBD2|TRBJ2-7|many|TRBV20-1
CSARDPTSGGPYEQYF
TGCAGTGCTAGAGACCCGACTAGCGGAGGCCCCTACGAGCAGTACTTC
>TRBD2|TRBJ2-3|many|TRBV20-1
CSAPIAGITDTQYF
TGCAGTGCGCCTATAGCGGGGATCACAGATACGCAGTATTTT
>.|TRBJ2-2|many|TRBV6-1
CASSESYNTGELFF
TGTGCCAGCAGTGAGTCGTACAACACCGGGGAGCTGTTTTTT
>.|TRBJ2-1|many|TRBV7-2
CASSLVLASLTLNEQFF
TGTGCCAGCAGCTTAGTTCTGGCTAGCTTAACGCTAAATGAGCAGTTCTTC
>.|TRBJ2-5|few|TRBV5-1
CASSSGPARETQYF
TGCGCCAGCAGCTCGGGGCCCGCCCGGGAGACCCAGTACTTC
>.|TRBJ1-1|many|TRBV7-9
CASRLGLGANTEAFF
TGTGCCAGCAGATTAGGATTGGGGGCCAACACTGAAGCTTTCTTT
>.|TRBJ2-2|many|TRBV20-1
CSASFRVMNTGELFF
TGCAGTGCTAGTTTTCGGGTGATGAACACCGGGGAGCTGTTTTTT
>TRBD1|TRBJ2-3|many|TRBV11-2
CASSVDRGNTQYF
TGTGCCAGCAGCGTCGACAGGGGGAATACGCAGTATTTT
>.|TRBJ1-1|many|TRBV9
CASSVDQGSGAFF
TGTGCCAGCAGCGTAGATCAGGGTAGTGGGGCTTTCTTT
>TRBD1|TRBJ1-5|many|TRBV5-1
CASSLGGQSNQPQHF
TGCGCCAGCAGCCTGGGGGGACAGAGCAATCAGCCCCAGCATTTT
>.|TRBJ2-1|many|TRBV5-6
CASSLMREQFF
TGTGCCAGCAGCTTGATGCGGGAGCAGTTCTTC
>.|TRBJ2-2|many|TRBV5-1
CASSLGRGGTGELFF
TGCGCCAGCAGCTTAGGCAGGGGAGGCACCGGGGAGCTGTTTTTT
>.|TRBJ2-1|many|TRBV5-1
CASSLSVAESNEQFF
TGCGCCAGCAGCTTGTCGGTAGCGGAGAGCAATGAGCAGTTCTTC
>.|TRBJ2-3|many|TRBV20-1
CSARDPGTDTQYF
TGCAGTGCTAGAGATCCGGGTACAGATACGCAGTATTTT
>.|TRBJ2-6|many|TRBV5-1
CASSFDPGANVLTF
TGCGCCAGCAGCTTCGACCCTGGGGCCAACGTCCTGACTTTC
>.|TRBJ2-5|.|TRBV6-5
CASTYSGSYQETQYF
TGTGCCAGCACCTACAGCGGGTCCTACCAAGAGACCCAGTACTTC
>.|TRBJ2-5|many|TRBV6-2/TRBV6-3
CASSYPQETQYF
TGTGCCAGCAGTTACCCTCAAGAGACCCAGTACTTC
>.|TRBJ2-7|many|TRBV5-1
CASSLARVNPYEQYF
TGCGCCAGCAGCTTGGCCCGAGTTAACCCCTACGAGCAGTACTTC
>TRBD2|TRBJ2-7|many|TRBV20-1
CSASSGSQYEQYF
TGCAGTGCTAGTAGCGGGAGTCAGTACGAGCAGTACTTC
>.|TRBJ2-5|many|TRBV5-1
CASSLAETQYF
TGCGCCAGCAGCTTGGCGGAGACCCAGTACTTC
>TRBD2|TRBJ2-1|many|TRBV20-1
CSARGLAGAIYNEQFF
TGCAGTGCTCGGGGACTAGCGGGAGCCATCTACAATGAGCAGTTCTTC
>.|TRBJ2-5|many|TRBV7-9
CASSSRGPETQYF
TGTGCCAGCAGCTCACGGGGTCCAGAGACCCAGTACTTC
>TRBD2|TRBJ2-3|many|TRBV4-2
CASSQGVVAGEDTQYF
TGTGCCAGCAGCCAAGGTGTGGTAGCGGGAGAAGATACGCAGTATTTT
>TRBD2|TRBJ2-7|few|TRBV6-2/TRBV6-3
CASSSWTSGYEQYF
TGTGCCAGCAGTTCTTGGACTAGCGGCTACGAGCAGTACTTC
>.|TRBJ2-3|many|TRBV11-2
CASSQGSDTQYF
TGTGCCAGCAGCCAGGGGTCAGATACGCAGTATTTT
>.|TRBJ2-6|many|TRBV10-2
CASSDGARVSGANVLTF
TGCGCCAGCAGTGATGGGGCCAGGGTCTCTGGGGCCAACGTCCTGACTTTC
>.|TRBJ2-5|many|TRBV5-1
CASSLTGPGETQYF
TGCGCCAGCAGCTTGACAGGGCCAGGGGAGACCCAGTACTTC
>.|TRBJ2-5|many|TRBV20-1
CSAKVAGRRFEETQYF
TGCAGTGCTAAAGTGGCAGGTAGAAGATTTGAAGAGACCCAGTACTTC
>TRBD1|TRBJ2-7|.|TRBV7-6
CASSRDSATSYEQYF
TGTGCCAGCAGTCGGGACAGTGCCACGTCCTACGAGCAGTACTTC
>.|TRBJ2-3|few|TRBV4-1
CASSQDVHDWPSTDTQYF
TGCGCCAGCAGCCAGGACGTCCATGACTGGCCTAGCACAGATACGCAGTATTTT
>TRBD2|TRBJ2-3|many|TRBV7-6
CASSLATSGLPDTQYF
TGTGCCAGCAGCTTAGCTACTAGCGGTCTTCCAGATACGCAGTATTTT
>TRBD2|TRBJ2-7|many|TRBV29-1
CSVTGTSFYEQYF
TGCAGCGTTACCGGGACTAGCTTCTACGAGCAGTACTTC
>.|TRBJ2-1|many|TRBV14
CASSQVERATPEQFF
TGTGCCAGCAGCCAAGTCGAGCGGGCCACGCCGGAGCAGTTCTTC
>.|TRBJ2-7|many|TRBV7-9
CASSYITYEQYF
TGTGCCAGCAGCTATATAACCTACGAGCAGTACTTC
>.|TRBJ2-3|many|TRBV2
CASSEDPIAQYF
TGTGCCAGCAGTGAGGACCCCATCGCGCAGTATTTT
>.|TRBJ1-1|.|TRBV30
CAGAGLPEAFF
TGTGCCGGAGCTGGCTTACCTGAAGCTTTCTTT
>.|TRBJ2-1|.|TRBV7-6
CASSLAMAADGEQFF
TGTGCCAGCAGCTTAGCAATGGCTGCTGACGGTGAGCAGTTCTTC
>TRBD2|TRBJ2-1|many|TRBV6-5
CASSYSLAGNNEQFF
TGTGCCAGCAGTTACAGTCTAGCGGGGAACAATGAGCAGTTCTTC
>TRBD1|TRBJ2-1|many|TRBV12-3/TRBV12-4
CASSIGQGSEQFF
TGTGCCAGCAGCATTGGACAGGGCAGTGAGCAGTTCTTC
>.|TRBJ1-5|many|TRBV15
CATSRDVGAGNQPQHF
TGTGCCACCAGCAGAGATGTGGGGGCTGGCAATCAGCCCCAGCATTTT
>TRBD1|TRBJ2-7|many|TRBV9
CASSPRMGQGLLGEQYF
TGTGCCAGCAGCCCCCGGATGGGACAGGGGTTGCTAGGCGAGCAGTACTTC
>.|TRBJ1-3|many|TRBV15
CATSQQGRISGNTIYF
TGTGCCACCAGCCAACAGGGACGGATCTCTGGAAACACCATATATTTT
>TRBD1|TRBJ1-2|many|TRBV18
CASSPPTGNGYTF
TGTGCCAGCTCACCACCGACAGGGAACGGCTACACCTTC
>TRBD1|TRBJ2-4|many|TRBV11-2
CASSLGQANIQYF
TGTGCCAGCAGCCTGGGACAGGCAAACATTCAGTACTTC
>.|TRBJ2-5|many|TRBV10-3
CAIRNQGRETQYF
TGTGCCATCAGAAACCAGGGGAGAGAGACCCAGTACTTC